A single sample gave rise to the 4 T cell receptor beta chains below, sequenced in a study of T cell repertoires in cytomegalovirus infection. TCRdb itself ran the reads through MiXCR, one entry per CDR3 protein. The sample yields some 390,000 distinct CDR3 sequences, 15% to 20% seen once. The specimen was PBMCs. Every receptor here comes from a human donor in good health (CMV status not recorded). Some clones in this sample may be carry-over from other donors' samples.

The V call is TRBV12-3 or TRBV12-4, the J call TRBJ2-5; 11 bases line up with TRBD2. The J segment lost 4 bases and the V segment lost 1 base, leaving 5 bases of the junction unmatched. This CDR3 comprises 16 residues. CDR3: CASSLGSSGGTETQYF. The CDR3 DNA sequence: TGTGCCAGCAGTTTAGGCTCTAGCGGGGGGACAGAGACCCAGTACTTC.

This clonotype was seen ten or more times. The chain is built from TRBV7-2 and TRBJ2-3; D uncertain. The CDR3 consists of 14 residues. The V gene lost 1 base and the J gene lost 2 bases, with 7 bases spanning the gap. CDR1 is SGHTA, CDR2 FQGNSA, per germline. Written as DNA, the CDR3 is TGTGCCAGCAGCTTAGTTATGTCCACAGATACGCAGTATTTT. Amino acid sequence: CASSLVMSTDTQYF.

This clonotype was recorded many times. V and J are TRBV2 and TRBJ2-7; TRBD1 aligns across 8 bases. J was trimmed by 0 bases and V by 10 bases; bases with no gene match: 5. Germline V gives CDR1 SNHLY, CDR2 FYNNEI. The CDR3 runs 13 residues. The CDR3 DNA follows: TGTGCCACCAACAGGGGGGACTCCTACGAGCAGTACTTC. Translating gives CATNRGDSYEQYF.

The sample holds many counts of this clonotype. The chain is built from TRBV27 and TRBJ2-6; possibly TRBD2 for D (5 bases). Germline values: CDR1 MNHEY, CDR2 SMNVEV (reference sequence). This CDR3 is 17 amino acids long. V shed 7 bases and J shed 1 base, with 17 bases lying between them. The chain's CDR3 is CASMVTGLRSGANVLTF. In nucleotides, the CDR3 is TGTGCCAGCATGGTTACGGGATTAAGATCTGGGGCCAACGTCCTGACTTTC.